These 27 T cell receptor beta chains share one sample of origin, sequenced in a study of T cell clonality in common variable immunodeficiency (dated by TCRdb to 2015 to 2017). Library construction relied on the immunoSEQ multiplex PCR assay. What TCRdb holds here is the immuneACCESS table cut down to in-frame rearrangements. Part of the clones is not present; checked against another copy, under half of the missing clones reflect an unresolved V gene, and the others are unexplained. The table puts 50,000 to 60,000 clones in this sample, none counted just once. About 0.8% of the sample goes to the ten largest clones. The sequencing input was peripheral blood mononuclear cells. These receptors were taken from a person aged 18 to 75 in good health.

There are many counts of this clone. The CDR3 is CASSLGGANTGELFF. CDR3 bases read: TGTGCCAGCAGCTTAGGAGGGGCTAACACCGGGGAG. V usage is TRBV7-2 and J usage is TRBJ2-2; TRBD1 or TRBD2 may be the D gene (5 bases each). Read sequence stops 3 residues before the CDR3 end, and the germline J gene provides the missing end. The CDR3 is 15 amino acids. Trimming cost V 1 base and J 2 bases, with 8 bases left between them. Per the germline V gene, CDR1 is SGHTA and CDR2 is FQGNSA.

This clone was recorded many times. The read terminates 3 residues before the CDR3 end, so the remaining end is supplied by the germline J gene. This chain links TRBV20-1 with TRBJ2-1; TRBD2 matches at 12 bases. Trimming at V came to 5 bases and at J to 5 bases, leaving 10 bases not matched to a gene. CDR1 DFQATT and CDR2 SNEGSKA come from the germline V gene (reference sequence). This CDR3 region has 16 residues. CDR3 sequence: CSADYRTSGTNNEQFF. The CDR3 DNA, read in part, is TGCAGTGCTGACTATCGGACTAGCGGGACCAACAATGAG.

The table lists this clone with many counts. The CDR3 extends 3 residues past the end of the read, so its final part is completed from the germline J gene. The chain carries TRBV5-1 and TRBJ1-1; perhaps TRBD1 as D (6 bases). CDR1 SGHRS and CDR2 YFSETQ come from the germline V gene. CDR3 length: 14 residues. V was trimmed by 2 bases and J by 0 bases, leaving 8 bases between them. The CDR3 DNA, read in part, is TGCGCCAGCAGCTTACAGGGAATGAACACTGAA. It is translated as CASSLQGMNTE. The CDR3 as a whole reads CASSLQGMNTEAFF.

This clone was counted ten times or more. The read terminates 3 residues ahead of where the CDR3 ends, so the germline J gene completes it. The chain joins TRBV18 to TRBJ1-2; D is possibly TRBD1 (6 bases). Germline lookup yields CDR1 KGHSH and CDR2 LQKENI. The CDR3 consists of 19 residues. V gave up 3 bases and J gave up 0 bases, with 23 bases separating them. Partial CDR3 DNA: TGTGCCAGCTCACCCTCCAGGATCATACAGGGAGGGACTAACTATGGC. Its protein product is CASSPSRIIQGGTNYG. In full, the CDR3 reads CASSPSRIIQGGTNYGYTF.

This clone was counted between two and nine times. The read stops 3 residues short of the end of the CDR3; the missing end is completed from the germline J gene. This sequence joins TRBV7-9 and TRBJ1-2, with D unresolved. This CDR3 contains 15 residues. V was cut by 5 bases and J by 6 bases, with 19 bases left in between. Germline V CDR1 and CDR2: SEHNR, FQNEAQ (reference sequence). The CDR3 region is CASSPPTRIVHGYTF. The sequenced CDR3 bases are TGTGCCAGCAGCCCACCAACTCGTATTGTCCATGGC.

The sample holds a few counts of this clone. The read ends 3 residues before the CDR3 terminus; that terminus is restored from the germline J gene. The rearrangement uses TRBV5-1 and TRBJ2-7; 11 nucleotides align to TRBD1. The CDR3 extends over 17 amino acids. V was clipped by 2 bases and J by 3 bases; unmatched bases: 10. Germline V CDR1 and CDR2: SGHRS, YFSETQ. The sequenced CDR3 bases are TGCGCCAGCAGCTTAAGGGGACAGGGGGTAATTATCTACGAG. This codes for CASSLRGQGVIIYE. The entire CDR3 sequence reads CASSLRGQGVIIYEQYF.

In this sample, this clone turned up many times. The observed sequence ends 3 residues before the CDR3 terminus, with the missing tail filled in from the germline J gene. At the DNA level, this CDR3 is encoded by other sequences in the same sample as well. The chain has TRBV7-8 and TRBJ1-3, with TRBD1 matching 8 bases. CDR1 and CDR2 from the germline V gene are SGHVS and FQNEAQ. The CDR3 has 17 residues. Trimming cost V 5 bases and J 0 bases; bases outside gene matches: 9. The DNA read from the CDR3 is TGTGCCAGCAGCCCCTACAGGGGGGAGTCCTCTGGAAACACC. Translation: CASSPYRGESSGNT. The complete CDR3 protein is CASSPYRGESSGNTIYF.

This clone has at least ten counts. The read falls 3 residues short of the CDR3 end, and the missing part is taken from the germline J gene. This sequence joins TRBV5-6 and TRBJ2-6; tentative D call: TRBD1 (5 bases). The length of the CDR3 is 15 residues. V was trimmed by 4 bases and J by 2 bases, leaving 10 bases between them. The germline gives CDR1 SGHDT, CDR2 YYEEEE. Incomplete CDR3 DNA: TGTGCCAGCAGCATTTGGGGCGCTGGGGCCAACGTC. This translates into CASSIWGAGANV. The whole CDR3 protein is CASSIWGAGANVLTF.

This clone was detected many times. Read data end 3 residues before the CDR3 end; the end is taken from the germline J gene. This sequence joins TRBV5-1 and TRBJ1-2; TRBD1 matches 10 bases. Germline V gives CDR1 SGHRS, CDR2 YFSETQ. The CDR3 sequence is 13 residues long. Unmatched junction bases numbered 2, after V lost 5 bases and J lost 4 bases. CDR3 in amino acids: CASRTGGFYGYTF. The sequenced CDR3 bases are TGCGCCAGCAGGACAGGGGGCTTCTATGGC.

This clone has a count of ten or more. The CDR3 region is CASCWAENTGELFF. CDR3 DNA, as far as it was read: TGTGCCAGTTGTTGGGCAGAGAACACCGGGGAG. The chain is built from TRBV19 and TRBJ2-2; D not resolved. The sequence runs out 3 residues before the end of the CDR3; the remainder is reconstructed from the germline J gene. The germline CDR1 and CDR2 sequences are LNHDA and SQIVND (reference sequence). The length of the CDR3 is 14 residues. V shed 8 bases and J shed 1 base, with 11 bases lying between them.

This clone was counted at least ten times. With the read ending 3 residues before the CDR3 end, the germline J gene is used to fill in that end. This chain uses TRBV6-2 or TRBV6-3 with TRBJ2-1; 7 bases agree with TRBD1. Germline CDR1 is MNHEY and CDR2 is SVGEGT. The CDR3 is 16 amino acids. Unmatched junction bases numbered 15, after V lost 6 bases and J lost 7 bases. The DNA read from the CDR3 is TGTGCCAGCAGATCCACCAGGGGGAGACTGACAAATGAG. This gives the protein CASRSTRGRLTNE. The full CDR3 protein is CASRSTRGRLTNEQFF.

This clone was recorded at least ten times. The DNA ends 3 residues before the CDR3 does, and the rest of the CDR3 is filled in from the germline J gene. This chain connects TRBV19 to TRBJ1-1; tentatively, D is TRBD1 (6 bases). V was trimmed by 3 bases and J by 1 base, leaving 12 bases between them. Germline V gene lookup returns CDR1 LNHDA and CDR2 SQIVND (reference sequence). The CDR3 runs to 15 residues. The CDR3 is CASSIETGRNTEAFF. The CDR3 DNA, read in part, is TGTGCCAGTAGTATTGAGACAGGACGGAACACTGAA.

This clone was recorded a few times. The CDR3 extends 3 residues past the end of the read, so its final part is completed from the germline J gene. The chain carries TRBV19 and TRBJ2-3; 10 positions agree with TRBD1. The CDR3 covers 15 residues. Germline loops: CDR1 LNHDA, CDR2 SQIVND (reference sequence). The sequenced CDR3 bases are TGTGCCAGTACTCTGACCCGGACAGGGGGGCAGCCG. Translating gives CASTLTRTGGQP. The entire CDR3 protein reads CASTLTRTGGQPQYF.

This clone occurred many times. The CDR3 bases that were read are TGCAGTGCGCCACTAGCGGGGGACTTCACAGATACG. It specifies CSAPLAGDFTDT. The full CDR3 sequence reads CSAPLAGDFTDTQYF. The chain carries TRBV20-1 and TRBJ2-3; TRBD2 agrees at 11 bases. Read coverage stops 3 residues before the CDR3 terminus; the germline J gene supplies the remainder. Per germline, CDR1 DFQATT and CDR2 SNEGSKA (reference sequence). The CDR3 consists of 15 residues. V gave up 6 bases and J gave up 2 bases; unmatched junction bases: 7.

About this clone: From the germline J gene comes the end of the CDR3, since the read stops 3 residues before it. The chain joins TRBV7-9 to TRBJ2-1; D uncertain. The CDR3 has 15 residues. Germline CDR1 and CDR2: SEHNR and FQNEAQ (reference sequence). V dropped 6 bases and J dropped 0 bases, with 12 bases sitting between them. The covered CDR3 bases are TGTGCCAGCAGACGGAGCGCGAGCTCCTACAATGAG. It translates to CASRRSASSYNE. The full CDR3 protein reads CASRRSASSYNEQFF.

This clone was observed at least ten times. The read halts 3 residues ahead of the CDR3 end, with the missing end drawn from the germline J gene. V usage is TRBV10-1 and J usage is TRBJ2-1, with D perhaps matching TRBD1 (6 bases). CDR1 is WNHNN, CDR2 SYGVQD, per germline (reference sequence). The V and J ends lost 6 bases and 9 bases respectively, with 15 bases between them. The CDR3 totals 13 residues. CDR3 sequence reads: CASSRQVMGEQFF. Incomplete CDR3 DNA: TGCGCCAGCAGCAGACAGGTCATGGGTGAG.

This clone was observed many times. CDR3 protein: CAISFDTTYNEQFF. The sequenced CDR3 bases are TGTGCCATCAGCTTCGACACAACCTACAATGAG. This chain uses TRBV10-3 with TRBJ2-1; D unclear. The read comes to an end 3 residues before the CDR3 does, leaving the germline J gene to fill in the end. The V end was cut by 6 bases, the J end by 2 bases, with 11 bases between. Germline V gene data show CDR1 as ENHRY and CDR2 as SYGVKD. The CDR3 has 14 amino acids.

This clone was picked up many times. With the read ending 3 residues before the CDR3 end, the germline J gene is used to fill in that end. The genes are TRBV7-3 and TRBJ2-1, with 10 bases aligning to TRBD2. In germline, CDR1 is SGHTA, CDR2 FQGTGA. Germline trimming cut 3 bases from V and 4 bases from J; bases unmatched to any gene: 3. The CDR3 runs to 15 residues. Incomplete CDR3 DNA: TGTGCCAGCAGCTTGGGGACTAGCGTATACAATGAG. Translation gives CASSLGTSVYNE. The full CDR3 protein is CASSLGTSVYNEQFF.

This clone has ten or more counts. Read sequence stops 3 residues before the CDR3 end, and the germline J gene provides the missing end. V usage is TRBV11-1 and J usage is TRBJ2-2, with TRBD2 as a possible D gene (5 bases). The V gene's germline CDR1 is SGHAT and CDR2 FQDESV (reference sequence). V was trimmed by 2 bases and J by 4 bases, leaving 5 bases between them. The CDR3 has 13 residues. The sequenced part of the CDR3 DNA is TGTGCCAGCAGCTTAACTAGCACCGGGGAG. Translated, it gives CASSLTSTGE. The CDR3 reads in full as CASSLTSTGELFF.

Points on this clone: The read falls 3 residues short of the CDR3 end, and the missing part is taken from the germline J gene. The chain uses TRBV2 and TRBJ1-5, with 9 bases aligning to TRBD1. The length of the CDR3 is 14 residues. The trim removed 6 bases at V and 4 bases at J, leaving 4 bases unmatched. Germline V lookup: CDR1 SNHLY, CDR2 FYNNEI. The CDR3 protein is CASRRDRANQPQHF. CDR3 DNA (partial): TGTGCCAGCAGGAGGGACAGGGCGAATCAGCCC. Combining the CDR3 with reference TRBV2 and TRBJ1-5 gives the whole variable domain EPEVTQTPSHQVTQMGQEVILRCVPISNHLYFYWYRQILGQKVEFLVSFYNNEISEKSEIFDDQFSVERPDGSNFTLKIRSTKLEDSAMYFCASRRDRANQPQHFGDGTRLSIL.

This clone was recorded at least ten times. The CDR3 goes on 3 residues after the read ends, and that part is filled in from the germline J gene. V is TRBV7-8 and J is TRBJ2-5, with 7 bases lining up with TRBD1. Germline trimming cut 7 bases from V and 5 bases from J; bases unmatched to any gene: 16. CDR1 and CDR2 (germline): SGHVS, FQNEAQ. The CDR3 has 16 residues. CDR3 sequence: CASTPPTTGMWETQYF. The sequenced part of the CDR3 DNA is TGTGCCAGCACCCCCCCGACGACAGGGATGTGGGAGACC.

This clone was counted at least ten times. Here the CDR3 reads CASSSSLGSESGTQYF. The part of the CDR3 DNA that was read is TGTGCCAGCAGCTCCTCCCTCGGGTCCGAATCGGGTACG. This chain connects TRBV5-4 to TRBJ2-3; D ambiguous. The read terminates 3 residues before the CDR3 end, so the remaining end is supplied by the germline J gene. Per the germline V gene, CDR1 is SGHNT and CDR2 is YYREEE (reference sequence). V lost 3 bases, J lost 8 bases, and 22 bases lay in between. The CDR3 covers 16 residues.

Notes on this clone: Read data end 3 residues before the CDR3 end; the end is taken from the germline J gene. J is TRBJ1-5 and V is TRBV5-3; D uncertain. TRBV5-3 is assigned to the ORF class and has an uncertain function. The CDR3 loop spans 14 amino acids. CDR3 DNA (partial): TGTGCCAGAAGCTTGGCAGCGGTGTCTCCTCCC. This encodes CARSLAAVSPP. The whole CDR3 is CARSLAAVSPPQHF.

This clone was counted a few times. The read falls 3 residues short of the CDR3 end, and the missing part is taken from the germline J gene. The chain carries TRBV30 and TRBJ2-4; D ambiguous. Germline loops: CDR1 GTSNPN, CDR2 SVGIG (reference sequence). This CDR3 spans 13 amino acids. The CDR3 here is CAWSVNPNYGQYF. Partial CDR3 DNA: TGTGCCTGGAGTGTTAACCCTAACTATGGT. The entire variable domain, with the rest obtained from reference TRBV30 and TRBJ2-4, is as follows: SQTIHQWPATLVQPVGSPLSLECTVEGTSNPNLYWYRQAAGRGLQLLFYSVGIGQISSEVPQNLSASRPQDRQFILSSKKLLLSDSGFYLCAWSVNPNYGQYFGAGTRLSVL.

This clone came up many times. Read coverage stops 3 residues before the CDR3 terminus; the germline J gene supplies the remainder. This chain connects TRBV20-1 to TRBJ1-6, with 7 bases identical to TRBD1. This CDR3 region has 15 residues. J gave up 4 bases and V 5 bases, and 8 bases lay outside the gene matches. In germline, CDR1 is DFQATT, CDR2 SNEGSKA (reference sequence). Partial CDR3 DNA: TGCAGTGCTCGGGACAGCGAAGAATATAATTCACCC. Protein product: CSARDSEEYNSP. The full CDR3 protein is CSARDSEEYNSPLHF.

This clone was seen repeatedly, ten times or more. The missing CDR3 end, 3 residues past where the read stops, is filled in from the germline J gene. The rearrangement uses TRBV19 and TRBJ1-5; 8 bases line up with TRBD1. CDR1 and CDR2 from the germline V gene are LNHDA and SQIVND (reference sequence). Losses at the gene ends were 7 bases for V and 2 bases for J; bases not matched to a gene: 7. The length of the CDR3 is 15 residues. This chain's CDR3 is CASTQDRGGNQPQHF. Partial CDR3 DNA: TGTGCCAGTACCCAAGACAGGGGAGGCAATCAGCCC.

This clone came up many times. With the read ending 3 residues before the CDR3 end, the germline J gene is used to fill in that end. V gene TRBV7-2 combines with J gene TRBJ2-1; 10 bases line up with TRBD2. Germline CDR1 and CDR2: SGHTA and FQGNSA. With 5 bases clipped from V and 2 bases from J, the junction kept 3 bases outside the gene matches. This CDR3 contains 15 residues. The CDR3 sequence: CASSQSGGAYNEQFF. The sequenced part of the CDR3 DNA is TGTGCCAGCAGCCAGAGCGGGGGGGCCTACAATGAG.